This T cell receptor (beta chain) comes out of a study of blood T cell repertoires in COVID-19. Study information: Samples of COVID-19 (acute and convalescent) were obtained from the United States, Italy and Spain. PBMCs, B-cell-depleted T cells, or T cells were the source of the cDNA or gDNA that made up the material.

The CDR3 is 14 amino acids. Looked up from germline, CDR1 is SNHLY and CDR2 is FYNNEI. Trimming pared 6 bases from V and 5 bases from J, leaving 16 bases between. The repertoire was sequenced with immunoSEQ multiplex PCR; TCRdb's copy has only in-frame clones and lacks some. Here the sample spans some 140,000 clones, over 60% being singletons. Sequencing used peripheral blood. This TCR derives from a man of 80 years or more with acute or convalescent COVID-19. The chain is built from TRBV2 and TRBJ1-1, with D uncertain. CDR3 protein: CASRAHVEGTEAFF. Written as DNA, the CDR3 is TGTGCCAGCAGGGCCCACGTAGAGGGTACTGAAGCTTTCTTT.